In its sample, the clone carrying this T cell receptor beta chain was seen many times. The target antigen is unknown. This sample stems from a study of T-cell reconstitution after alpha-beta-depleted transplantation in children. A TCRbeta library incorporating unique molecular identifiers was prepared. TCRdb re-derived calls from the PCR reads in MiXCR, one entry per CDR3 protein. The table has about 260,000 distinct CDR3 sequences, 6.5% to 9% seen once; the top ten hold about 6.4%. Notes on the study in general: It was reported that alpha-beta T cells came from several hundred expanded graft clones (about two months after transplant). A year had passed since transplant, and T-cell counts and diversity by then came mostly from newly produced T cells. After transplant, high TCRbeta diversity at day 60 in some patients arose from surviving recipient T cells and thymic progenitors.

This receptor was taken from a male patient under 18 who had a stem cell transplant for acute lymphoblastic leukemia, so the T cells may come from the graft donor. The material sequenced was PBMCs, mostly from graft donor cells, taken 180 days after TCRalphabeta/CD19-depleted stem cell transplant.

CDR3 protein: CASSLAGIGELFF. The CDR3 bases are TGCGCCAGCAGCCTGGCAGGGATCGGGGAGCTGTTTTTT. This chain connects TRBV5-1 to TRBJ2-2; D might be TRBD1 (5 bases). The V gene's germline CDR1 is SGHRS and CDR2 YFSETQ. The CDR3 consists of 13 residues. Trimming shortened V by 4 bases and J by 7 bases, and 11 bases separated the two germline ends.